These 18 T cell receptor beta chains originate from one sample sequenced in a study of early T cells in non-severe SARS-CoV-2 infection. TCRdb reprocessed the 5' RACE reads via MiXCR and lists one record per CDR3 protein. The sample consists of over 60,000 distinct CDR3 sequences, around 9.1% of them appearing once. This sample comprised whole blood, obtained at baseline. The source is an adult who was a healthcare worker with PCR-confirmed SARS-CoV-2 infection or an uninfected control (not recorded which).

This clonotype was recorded at least ten times. The chain recombines TRBV19 with TRBJ1-2; D is perhaps TRBD1 (5 bases). V was shortened by 1 base and J by 2 bases, with 14 bases between the two germline ends. This CDR3 comprises 16 residues. Germline lookup yields CDR1 LNHDA and CDR2 SQIVND (reference sequence). The CDR3 loop is CASSIGAGGPNYGYTF. In DNA form, the CDR3 reads TGTGCCAGTAGTATAGGGGCCGGGGGACCCAACTATGGCTACACCTTC.

The chain has TRBV7-2 and TRBJ1-3; tentative D call: TRBD1 (5 bases). The V end was cut by 1 base, the J end by 0 bases, with 13 bases between. The length of the CDR3 is 17 residues. Germline CDR1 and CDR2: SGHTA and FQGNSA. The DNA of the CDR3 is TGTGCCAGCAGCTTAGTGGCAGGGAAAGACTCTGGAAACACCATATATTTT. This translates into CASSLVAGKDSGNTIYF.

There are a few counts of this clonotype. CDR3 in DNA: TGCGCCAGCAGCCAAGATCGGCAGGTATACCCGGGGACTGAAGCTTTCTTT. This translates into CASSQDRQVYPGTEAFF. The V gene is TRBV4-1, the J gene TRBJ1-1, with D uncertain. This CDR3 has 17 residues. Germline V gene lookup returns CDR1 MGHRA and CDR2 YSYEKL. Trimming removed 0 bases from V and 5 bases from J, with 19 bases in between.

This clonotype came up many times. The V gene is TRBV7-2, the J gene TRBJ2-1; TRBD2 agrees at 10 bases. The V and J ends lost 0 bases and 4 bases, in that order; junction bases with no gene match: 3. Per the germline V gene, CDR1 is SGHTA and CDR2 is FQGNSA. This CDR3 region has 16 residues. The CDR3 here is CASSLAGTSAYNEQFF. CDR3 DNA: TGTGCCAGCAGCTTAGCCGGGACTAGCGCATACAATGAGCAGTTCTTC.

This clonotype was detected a few times. The CDR3 is CASSFVRGPDYEQYF. CDR3 nucleotide sequence: TGTGCCAGCAGCTTTGTCAGGGGGCCCGACTACGAGCAGTACTTC. The chain uses TRBV11-2 and TRBJ2-7; 8 nucleotides match TRBD1. V was pared by 3 bases and J by 3 bases, with 7 bases of the junction left unmatched. The length of the CDR3 is 15 residues. Germline V gene sequence: CDR1 SGHAT, CDR2 FQNNGV.

This chain uses TRBV4-3 with TRBJ2-2, with a possible D match to TRBD1 (6 bases). The germline V gene has CDR1 LGHNA and CDR2 YSLEER. Deletions cut 0 bases from V and 2 bases from J, with 10 bases between. The CDR3 is 16 amino acids. CDR3 in DNA: TGCGCCAGCAGCCAAGAGACAGGAGCCAACACCGGGGAGCTGTTTTTT. Translating gives CASSQETGANTGELFF.

This clonotype was seen just once. The chain recombines TRBV5-4 with TRBJ2-7; 9 bases match TRBD1. CDR3 length equals 12 residues. V trimming: 3 bases; J trimming: 9 bases; junction bases outside the gene matches: 4. Germline V gives CDR1 SGHNT, CDR2 YYREEE (reference sequence). The chain's CDR3 is CASSSTGGRQYF. The CDR3 bases are TGTGCCAGCAGCTCAACAGGGGGCCGGCAGTACTTC. The complete variable domain, with remaining parts taken from reference TRBV5-4 and TRBJ2-7, reads ETGVTQSPTHLIKTRGQQVTLRCSSQSGHNTVSWYQQALGQGPQFIFQYYREEENGRGNFPPRFSGLQFPNYSSELNVNALELDDSALYLCASSSTGGRQYFGPGTRLTVT.

There are a few counts of this clonotype. The V gene is TRBV11-2, the J gene TRBJ2-6; maybe TRBD2 (6 bases). V shed 2 bases and J shed 1 base, with 12 bases lying between them. Germline V gives CDR1 SGHAT, CDR2 FQNNGV. The CDR3 has 17 amino acids. Written as DNA, the CDR3 is TGTGCCAGCAGCTTATGGGGACTTGGTTCTGGGGCCAACGTCCTGACTTTC. The encoded protein is CASSLWGLGSGANVLTF. The variable domain in full, with the rest retrieved from reference TRBV11-2 and TRBJ2-6, is EAGVAQSPRYKIIEKRQSVAFWCNPISGHATLYWYQQILGQGPKLLIQFQNNGVVDDSQLPKDRFSAERLKGVDSTLKIQPAKLEDSAVYLCASSLWGLGSGANVLTFGAGSRLTVL.

This clonotype occurred a few times. The rearrangement joins TRBV19 to TRBJ2-1; 10 bases line up with TRBD2. J gave up 14 bases and V 1 base, and 11 bases lay outside the gene matches. Looked up from germline, CDR1 is LNHDA and CDR2 is SQIVND (reference sequence). The CDR3 spans 15 residues. The CDR3 DNA is TGTGCCAGTAGTATAGGATCTAGCGGGGGTTTAAGGGAGTTCTTC. It yields the protein CASSIGSSGGLREFF.

This clonotype was recorded many times. V and J are TRBV19 and TRBJ1-5; the D is unclear. This CDR3 region has 14 residues. From germline, CDR1 is LNHDA and CDR2 SQIVND (reference sequence). Trimming left V 5 bases short and J 3 bases short, with 11 bases between. In nucleotides, the CDR3 is TGTGCCAGTAGTGTGGGTATGTACAATCAGCCCCAGCATTTT. Encoded protein: CASSVGMYNQPQHF.

This clonotype showed up just a few times. This chain links TRBV5-4 with TRBJ1-1; D is unresolved. Germline V lookup: CDR1 SGHNT, CDR2 YYREEE (reference sequence). V was shortened by 4 bases and J by 1 base, with 11 bases between the two germline ends. CDR3 length: 14 amino acids. The CDR3 loop reads CASSHEVGNTEAFF. Here the CDR3 DNA reads TGTGCCAGCAGCCACGAAGTGGGGAACACTGAAGCTTTCTTT.

This clonotype was picked up a small number of times. V and J are TRBV12-3 or TRBV12-4 and TRBJ2-3, with D unclear. Trimming took off 3 bases at V and 6 bases at J, with 13 bases between the two ends. This CDR3 comprises 14 residues. The chain's CDR3 is CASSFPSPSDTQYF. For the CDR3, the DNA is TGTGCCAGCAGTTTCCCCTCCCCCTCGGATACGCAGTATTTT.

The table lists this clonotype with a few counts. J is TRBJ2-2 and V is TRBV6-2 or TRBV6-3, with D uncertain. There are 15 residues in the CDR3. Germline V gene lookup returns CDR1 MNHEY and CDR2 SVGEGT. V dropped 6 bases and J dropped 5 bases, with 16 bases sitting between them. CDR3 nucleotides: TGTGCCAGCAGCCCCGTTACTGGCAGGACCGGGGAGCTGTTTTTT. This codes for CASSPVTGRTGELFF.

This clonotype was counted ten times or more. The J gene is TRBJ2-2, the V gene TRBV6-4; 7 nucleotides align to TRBD1. The CDR3 consists of 15 residues. The germline CDR1 and CDR2 sequences are MRHNA and SNTAGT. V dropped 0 bases and J dropped 5; count of bases not matched to a gene: 3. The CDR3 spells CASSDSGRGTGELFF. The CDR3 nucleotides are TGTGCCAGCAGTGACTCTGGCAGGGGGACCGGGGAGCTGTTTTTT.

The chain employs TRBV7-3 and TRBJ2-1; D possibly corresponds to TRBD1 (5 bases). This CDR3 has 14 amino acids. V lost 4 bases and J lost 1, with 8 bases in between. Germline V lookup: CDR1 SGHTA, CDR2 FQGTGA. CDR3 amino acids: CASSSGNSYNEQFF. In nucleotides, the CDR3 is TGTGCCAGCAGCTCAGGGAATTCCTACAATGAGCAGTTCTTC.

The genes are TRBV11-2 and TRBJ2-2, with TRBD1 identical over 12 bases. Germline V gives CDR1 SGHAT, CDR2 FQNNGV. There are 17 residues in the CDR3. The ends lost 1 base at V and 5 bases at J; junction bases unmatched: 5. CDR3: CASSLAQGQGATGELFF. The CDR3 DNA is TGTGCCAGCAGCTTAGCCCAGGGACAGGGGGCGACCGGGGAGCTGTTTTTT.

This clonotype was seen at least ten times. V is TRBV7-3 and J is TRBJ1-6; no definite D call. This CDR3 is 13 amino acids long. Per germline, CDR1 SGHTA and CDR2 FQGTGA. V lost 3 bases, J lost 13 bases, and 13 bases lay in between. This CDR3 is CASSFSFVSPLHF. Written as DNA, the CDR3 is TGTGCCAGCAGCTTTAGCTTCGTCTCCCCCCTCCACTTT.

As concerns this clonotype: Germline and junction disagree at one end, which may indicate a read error. The V gene is TRBV7-2, the J gene TRBJ1-3; no reliable D call. The CDR3 has 15 residues. The germline V gene has CDR1 SGHTA and CDR2 FQGNSA. The CDR3 is CASSLEAGSGNTMYF. CDR3 sequence (DNA): TGTGCCAGCAGCTTAGAGGCTGGCTCTGGAAACACCATGTATTTT.